This passage covers 26 T cell receptor beta chains from one sample sequenced in a study of blood T cells in healthy people across ages. A second about 7 to 11 cycle PCR used barcoded and J-beta primers. MiXCR, run by TCRdb on the 5' RACE reads, gives a single entry per CDR3 protein. The data contain approximately 490,000 distinct CDR3 sequences, 24% of them singletons. These data also featured in a second study, about T cells of mothers and their children.

Sequencing was performed on blood. The origin of the receptors is a boy between 10 and 17 years old in good health.

CDR3 coding DNA: TGCAGCGTTGAGGGCAGGCCGAACACTGAAGCTTTCTTT. Protein: CSVEGRPNTEAFF. The V and J genes are TRBV29-1 and TRBJ1-1; no reliable D call. Germline loops: CDR1 SQVTM, CDR2 ANQGSEA. V was trimmed by 3 bases and J by 1 base, leaving 9 bases between them. This CDR3 region has 13 residues.

In this sample, this clonotype is medium-sized (0.01 to 0.1%). This chain connects TRBV6-1 to TRBJ2-1; 8 bases are shared with TRBD2. The CDR3 is 14 residues long. Per germline, CDR1 MNHNS and CDR2 SASEGT. V was clipped by 2 bases and J by 3 bases; unmatched bases: 0. The chain's CDR3 is CASSESGGYNEQFF. DNA for the CDR3: TGTGCCAGCAGTGAAAGCGGGGGCTACAATGAGCAGTTCTTC.

This clonotype was seen repeatedly, ten times or more. The J gene is TRBJ2-4, the V gene TRBV28; 7 nucleotides match TRBD2. The V gene's germline CDR1 is MDHEN and CDR2 SYDVKM. The CDR3 totals 12 residues. Germline trimming cut 2 bases from V and 16 bases from J; bases unmatched to any gene: 8. CDR3 sequence reads: CASSLQAGWIYF. CDR3 nucleotide sequence: TGTGCCAGCAGTTTACAAGCGGGATGGATTTACTTC.

This chain connects TRBV6-2 or TRBV6-3 to TRBJ2-5, with 7 bases matching TRBD2. CDR1 is MNHEY and CDR2 is SVGEGT in the germline V gene. V was pared by 6 bases and J by 1 base, with 8 bases of the junction left unmatched. The CDR3 totals 15 residues. The DNA of the CDR3 is TGTGCCAGCAGCGATGACCTAGCGGCCCAAGAGACCCAGTACTTC. Protein sequence: CASSDDLAAQETQYF.

V usage is TRBV11-2 and J usage is TRBJ2-3; 9 nucleotides match TRBD2. The CDR3 has 22 amino acids. The germline V gene has CDR1 SGHAT and CDR2 FQNNGV. Losses at the gene ends were 0 bases for V and 0 bases for J; bases not matched to a gene: 19. CDR3 bases: TGTGCCAGCAGCTTAGAAATTAGCGGGGGCCCGCTTCCGATATCTAGCACAGATACGCAGTATTTT. This encodes CASSLEISGGPLPISSTDTQYF.

The J gene is TRBJ2-5, the V gene TRBV3-1, with D unresolved. The CDR3 contains 17 residues. Germline V gene lookup returns CDR1 LGHDT and CDR2 YNNKEL (reference sequence). V was shortened by 0 bases and J by 1 base, with 15 bases between the two germline ends. CDR3 coding DNA: TGTGCCAGCAGCCAAGATGGTCGTATAGCCCGCCAAGAGACCCAGTACTTC. It specifies CASSQDGRIARQETQYF.

This rearrangement joins TRBV19 to TRBJ1-1; 8 bases map to TRBD1. The CDR3 extends over 14 amino acids. Germline V lookup: CDR1 LNHDA, CDR2 SQIVND (reference sequence). The V and J ends lost 10 bases and 4 bases, in that order; junction bases with no gene match: 11. CDR3 coding DNA: TGTGCCACTAGCGACAGGGGCGGTTCCACTGAAGCTTTCTTT. It yields the protein CATSDRGGSTEAFF.

The rearrangement joins TRBV7-6 to TRBJ2-3, with a possible D match to TRBD2 (7 bases). Germline CDR1 reads SGHVS; CDR2 reads FNYEAQ. Trimming took 1 base from V and 4 from J, leaving 12 bases between them. This CDR3 has 15 amino acids. The CDR3 nucleotides read TGTGCCAGCAGCTTAGTGGGGGCGGGGGCAGATACGCAGTATTTT. This encodes CASSLVGAGADTQYF.

V and J are TRBV20-1 and TRBJ2-5; 9 nucleotides agree with TRBD2. Trimming took 0 bases from V and 0 from J; bases not matched to a gene: 11. The CDR3 covers 18 residues. Germline CDR1 is DFQATT and CDR2 is SNEGSKA (reference sequence). The CDR3 coding sequence is TGCAGTGCTAGAGAGGGAGTGGTTGAGCGGGAGGACCAAGAGACCCAGTACTTC. As protein: CSAREGVVEREDQETQYF.

This clonotype was counted at least ten times. The chain joins TRBV7-6 to TRBJ2-5; 14 bases align to TRBD2. CDR3 length: 17 residues. The germline V gene has CDR1 SGHVS and CDR2 FNYEAQ. Losses at the gene ends were 5 bases for V and 5 bases for J; bases not matched to a gene: 10. The CDR3 region has the DNA TGTGCCAGCAGCGCCGGGACTAGCGGGAGTAGGTGGGAGACCCAGTACTTC. Its translation is CASSAGTSGSRWETQYF.

V gene TRBV28 combines with J gene TRBJ2-2; TRBD2 matches at 7 bases. The trim removed 5 bases at V and 0 bases at J, leaving 6 bases unmatched. Germline V gene lookup returns CDR1 MDHEN and CDR2 SYDVKM. The CDR3 has 16 amino acids. In DNA form, the CDR3 reads TGTGCCAGCAGTATAACGGGGGGTTCGAACACCGGGGAGCTGTTTTTT. Translation gives CASSITGGSNTGELFF.

This clonotype has only a few counts. The chain couples TRBV18 to TRBJ2-3, with D maybe TRBD2 (6 bases). CDR1 is KGHSH and CDR2 is LQKENI in the germline V gene. Trimming cost V 0 bases and J 5 bases, with 24 bases left between them. This CDR3 has 19 amino acids. The CDR3 DNA reads TGTGCCAGCTCACCACCGTTTATGTGGCGGGACGGTTCGAGAGATACGCAGTATTTT. This gives the protein CASSPPFMWRDGSRDTQYF.

This clonotype was counted only a few times. The rearrangement joins TRBV5-1 to TRBJ1-6, with 9 bases fitting TRBD1. The V gene's germline CDR1 is SGHRS and CDR2 YFSETQ. The J segment lost 6 bases and the V segment lost 3 bases, leaving 4 bases of the junction unmatched. This CDR3 is 15 amino acids long. As DNA, the CDR3 is TGCGCCAGCAGCTGGGACAGGGCCAGTAATTCACCCCTCCACTTT. Residues: CASSWDRASNSPLHF.

The V call is TRBV4-3, the J call TRBJ2-1, with 13 nucleotides matching TRBD2. This CDR3 is built from 16 residues. V trimming: 5 bases; J trimming: 5 bases; junction bases outside the gene matches: 6. Looked up from germline, CDR1 is LGHNA and CDR2 is YSLEER. In DNA, the CDR3 is TGCGCCAGCAGCGCAGGGACTAGCGGGACACACAATGAGCAGTTCTTC. Its translation: CASSAGTSGTHNEQFF.

This clonotype came up a few times. The V gene is TRBV2, the J gene TRBJ1-3; tentative D call: TRBD1 (6 bases). CDR3 length: 14 residues. V lost 8 bases, J lost 7 bases, and 18 bases lay in between. The germline V gene has CDR1 SNHLY and CDR2 FYNNEI. The CDR3 region is CASSIVDRGNTIYF. The DNA of the CDR3 is TGTGCCAGCTCTATCGTGGACAGAGGGAACACCATATATTTT.

This clonotype was counted between two and nine times. V and J are TRBV30 and TRBJ2-5, with D hard to call. Trimming stripped 4 bases from V and 5 bases from J, with 14 bases between. Germline CDR1 and CDR2: GTSNPN and SVGIG (reference sequence). CDR3 size: 13 residues. In DNA form, the CDR3 reads TGTGCCTGGAAGTTTATGGCCCGGGAGACCCAGTACTTC. Its protein product is CAWKFMARETQYF.

The J gene is TRBJ1-4, the V gene TRBV20-1; no clear D gene. This CDR3 spans 17 amino acids. V lost 6 bases and J 0 bases, leaving 20 bases between the germline ends. The germline V gene has CDR1 DFQATT and CDR2 SNEGSKA (reference sequence). CDR3 protein: CSAPRPIYLSTNEKLFF. The CDR3 DNA sequence: TGCAGTGCCCCCCGGCCCATTTACTTATCAACTAATGAAAAACTGTTTTTT.

This clonotype was counted a single time. The genes are TRBV27 and TRBJ2-5; a possible D gene is TRBD2 (5 bases). The J call may be faulty, since TRBJ2-1 better matches the DNA end. CDR3 length equals 15 residues. Germline CDR1 is MNHEY and CDR2 is SMNVEV (reference sequence). DNA for the CDR3: TGTGCCAGCAGTTTATCGAGCCGGGGTTACAATGAGCAGTTCTTC. Its translation: CASSLSSRGYNEQFF.

V and J are TRBV7-2 and TRBJ1-1, with a possible D match to TRBD1 (6 bases). The germline V gene has CDR1 SGHTA and CDR2 FQGNSA. This CDR3 comprises 14 residues. V was clipped by 1 base and J by 4 bases, with 10 bases between them. The CDR3 sequence is CASSLEQGFTEAFF. The CDR3 bases are TGTGCCAGCAGCTTAGAACAGGGTTTCACTGAAGCTTTCTTT.

For the CDR3, the DNA is TGTGCCAGCAGCGAAAAGTACGGGAGGGCCTACGAGCAGTACTTC. It is translated as CASSEKYGRAYEQYF. The rearrangement joins TRBV12-3 or TRBV12-4 to TRBJ2-7; 8 bases agree with TRBD2. CDR3 size: 15 residues. Trimming took 6 bases from V and 2 from J; bases not matched to a gene: 9.

This clonotype came up a few times. The rearrangement links TRBV30 to TRBJ1-2; 10 positions agree with TRBD1. This CDR3 comprises 17 residues. CDR1 is GTSNPN and CDR2 is SVGIG in the germline V gene (reference sequence). V shed 3 bases, J shed 4 bases, and the junction held 14 bases outside the gene matches. The CDR3 DNA reads as TGTGCCTGGAGCCTTCTGGGACAGGGGTTCGTCAGCTATGGCTACACCTTC. Encoded protein: CAWSLLGQGFVSYGYTF.

This clonotype occurred a few times. The chain couples TRBV27 to TRBJ1-2; no reliable D call. The germline gives CDR1 MNHEY, CDR2 SMNVEV (reference sequence). V was trimmed by 5 bases and J by 0 bases, leaving 16 bases between them. The length of the CDR3 is 16 residues. CDR3 protein: CASSLRSEGTNYGYTF. The CDR3 DNA reads as TGTGCCAGCAGTCTAAGAAGCGAGGGAACTAACTATGGCTACACCTTC.

Only a few counts were recorded for this clonotype. The DNA for the CDR3 is TGTGCCAGCAGCCAGGGACTAGCGTTACACTACGAGCAGTACTTC. This translates into CASSQGLALHYEQYF. The V call is TRBV7-2, the J call TRBJ2-7, with 10 positions matching TRBD2. V was clipped by 5 bases and J by 3 bases; unmatched bases: 7. This CDR3 contains 15 residues. Germline loops: CDR1 SGHTA, CDR2 FQGNSA.

The genes are TRBV5-6 and TRBJ1-4, with 7 nucleotides matching TRBD1. The CDR3 length is 16 residues. V lost 2 bases and J lost 3; bases outside the gene matches: 7. Germline lookup yields CDR1 SGHDT and CDR2 YYEEEE. CDR3 DNA sequence: TGTGCCAGCAGCTTTAAGGGGGCAACATCTAATGAAAAACTGTTTTTT. Protein: CASSFKGATSNEKLFF.

This clonotype was detected once. The rearrangement uses TRBV4-2 and TRBJ2-6; 9 bases agree with TRBD1. Germline CDR1 LGHNA, CDR2 YNFKEQ. This CDR3 has 17 residues. V dropped 4 bases and J dropped 2; count of bases not matched to a gene: 6. CDR3 residues: CASSPRDRATGANVLTF. For the CDR3, the DNA is TGTGCCAGCAGCCCCCGGGACAGGGCAACTGGGGCCAACGTCCTGACTTTC.

Worth noting for this clonotype: One end of the junction varies from germline; a read error may be responsible. This sequence joins TRBV11-1 and TRBJ2-4; unclear D gene. Germline values: CDR1 SGHAT, CDR2 FQDESV (reference sequence). The CDR3 is 12 amino acids. The CDR3 region is CAGSPPGNIQYF. The CDR3 bases are TGTGCCGGCAGCCCCCCTGGAAACATTCAGTACTTC.